This T cell receptor (beta chain) was profiled in a study of T cell changes during pregnancy in multiple sclerosis (dated 2019 in TCRdb). In the study overall: In women with multiple sclerosis, the researchers looked at how the T cell repertoire shifted as pregnancy progressed.

Reading the germline V gene gives CDR1 SGHRS and CDR2 YFSETQ. V and J are truncated by 6 bases and 1 base respectively, leaving an intervening sequence of 4 bases. The CDR3 goes from the cysteine to the phenylalanine over 11 residues. Only the CDR3 DNA is retained, 33 bases long and in frame from the first base. The library came from the immunoSEQ multiplex PCR assay. What TCRdb holds here is the immuneACCESS table cut down to in-frame rearrangements. Part of the clones is not present; checked against another copy, under half of the missing clones reflect an unresolved V gene, and the others are unexplained. The sample profile shows 46,000 or so clones; roughly 95% of them were found once. The biggest ten clones account for under 4.5% of the sample. With regard to this clone: It lacks a known antigen. Base qualities are not at hand, and no much larger clone is one base apart.

The sequence is built from TRBV5-1 and TRBJ1-1; the D gene remains uncertain. Sequencing used CD8+ T cells from peripheral blood mononuclear cells, obtained after pregnancy. The source is a female donor with multiple sclerosis, enrolled in a pregnancy study. The bases read TGCGCCAGCAACACGAACACTGAAGCTTTCTTT. It specifies CASNTNTEAFF.